This TCR beta chain came from a study of T cell responses to AZD1222 COVID-19 vaccine. Study conclusions and caveats: Spike was spanned by vaccine-associated CD4 TCRs, which were dominant at 160-218 and 743-854. Researchers took repertoire samples only after the peak T cell response had come. Females made up more of the donors, who were largely white British, and clonal diversity may have come out too low. Targeting of unmutated variant regions was reportedly seen in nearly half of spike-specific TCRs.

Sequencing was performed with immunoSEQ multiplex PCR; in TCRdb, only in-frame clones are kept and a portion is missing. The table has 77,000 or so clones, under 95% seen once. The CDR3 has 15 amino acids. The trim removed 4 bases at V and 3 bases at J, leaving 1 base unmatched. Germline loops: CDR1 LGHNA, CDR2 YSLEER. About this clone itself: What it binds is unknown.

The source is an adult who received the AZD1222 COVID-19 vaccine. This material consisted of peripheral blood, taken 28 days after the second AZD1222 dose. The rearrangement uses TRBV4-3 and TRBJ2-5; 14 bases fit TRBD2. Here the CDR3 reads CASSPGLAGEETQYF. In DNA form, the CDR3 reads TGCGCCAGCAGCCCGGGACTAGCGGGAGAAGAGACCCAGTACTTC.